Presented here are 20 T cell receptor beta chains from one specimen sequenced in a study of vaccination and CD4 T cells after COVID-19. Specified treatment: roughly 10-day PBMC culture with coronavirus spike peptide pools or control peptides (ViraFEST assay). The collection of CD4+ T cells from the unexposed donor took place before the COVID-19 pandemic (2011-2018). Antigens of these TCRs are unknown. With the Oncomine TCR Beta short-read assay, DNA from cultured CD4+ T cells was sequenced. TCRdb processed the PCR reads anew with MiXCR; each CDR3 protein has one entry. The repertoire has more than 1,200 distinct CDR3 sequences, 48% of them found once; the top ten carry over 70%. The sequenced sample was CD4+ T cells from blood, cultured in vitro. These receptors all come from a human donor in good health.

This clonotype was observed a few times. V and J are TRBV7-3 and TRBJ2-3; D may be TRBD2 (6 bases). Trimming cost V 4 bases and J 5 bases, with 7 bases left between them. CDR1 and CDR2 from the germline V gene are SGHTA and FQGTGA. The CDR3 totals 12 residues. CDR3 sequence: CASSSEGDTQYF. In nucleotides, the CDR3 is TGTGCCAGCAGCTCGGAGGGAGATACGCAGTATTTT. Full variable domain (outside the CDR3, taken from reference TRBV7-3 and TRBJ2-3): GAGVSQTPSNKVTEKGKYVELRCDPISGHTALYWYRQSLGQGPEFLIYFQGTGAADDSGLPNDRFFAVRPEGSVSTLKIQRTERGDSAVYLCASSSEGDTQYFGPGTRLTVL.

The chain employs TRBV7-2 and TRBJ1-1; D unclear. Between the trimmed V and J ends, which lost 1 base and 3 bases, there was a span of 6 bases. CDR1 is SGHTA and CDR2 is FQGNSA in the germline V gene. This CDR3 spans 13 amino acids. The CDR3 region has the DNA TGTGCCAGCAGCTTAGACGGACACACTGAAGCTTTCTTT. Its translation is CASSLDGHTEAFF.

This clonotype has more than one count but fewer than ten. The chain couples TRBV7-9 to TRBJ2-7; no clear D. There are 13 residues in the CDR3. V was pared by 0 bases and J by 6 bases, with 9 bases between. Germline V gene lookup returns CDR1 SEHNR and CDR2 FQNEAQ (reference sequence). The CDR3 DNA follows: TGTGCCAGCAGCTTAGCGGCTGAAATCGAGCAGTACTTC. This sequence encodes CASSLAAEIEQYF.

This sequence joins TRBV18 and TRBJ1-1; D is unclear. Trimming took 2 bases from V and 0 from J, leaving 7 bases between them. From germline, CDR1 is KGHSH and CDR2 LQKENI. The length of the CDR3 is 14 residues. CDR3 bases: TGTGCCAGCTCACCAGGGGATCTGAACACTGAAGCTTTCTTT. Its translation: CASSPGDLNTEAFF.

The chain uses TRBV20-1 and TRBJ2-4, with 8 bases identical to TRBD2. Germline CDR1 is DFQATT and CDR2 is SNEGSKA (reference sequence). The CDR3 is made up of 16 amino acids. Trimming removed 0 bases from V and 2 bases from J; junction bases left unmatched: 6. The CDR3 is CSARDWREESKNIQYF. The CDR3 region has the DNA TGCAGTGCTAGAGATTGGCGGGAGGAGTCCAAAAACATTCAGTACTTC.

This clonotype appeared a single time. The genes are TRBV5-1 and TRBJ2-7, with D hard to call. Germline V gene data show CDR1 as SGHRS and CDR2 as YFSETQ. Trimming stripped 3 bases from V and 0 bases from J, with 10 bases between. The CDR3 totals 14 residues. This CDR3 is CASSYDHSSYEQYF. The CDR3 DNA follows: TGCGCCAGCAGCTACGACCATAGCTCCTACGAGCAGTACTTC.

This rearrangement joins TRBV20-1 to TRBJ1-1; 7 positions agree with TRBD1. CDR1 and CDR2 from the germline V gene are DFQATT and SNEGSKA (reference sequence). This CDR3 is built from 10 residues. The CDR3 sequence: CRARGAEAFF. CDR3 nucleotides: TGCAGGGCCAGGGGGGCTGAAGCTTTCTTT.

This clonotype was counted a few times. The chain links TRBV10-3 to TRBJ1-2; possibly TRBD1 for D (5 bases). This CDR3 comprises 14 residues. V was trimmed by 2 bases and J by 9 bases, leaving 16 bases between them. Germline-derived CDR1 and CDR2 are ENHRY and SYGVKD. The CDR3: CAISEPGTSGSYTF. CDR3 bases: TGTGCCATCAGTGAGCCCGGGACCTCGGGCAGCTACACCTTC.

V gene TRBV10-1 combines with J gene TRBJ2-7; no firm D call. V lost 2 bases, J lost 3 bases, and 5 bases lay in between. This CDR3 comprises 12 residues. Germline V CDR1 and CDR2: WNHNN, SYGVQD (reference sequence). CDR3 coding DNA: TGCGCCAGCAGTGAGACATACTACGAGCAGTACTTC. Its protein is CASSETYYEQYF.

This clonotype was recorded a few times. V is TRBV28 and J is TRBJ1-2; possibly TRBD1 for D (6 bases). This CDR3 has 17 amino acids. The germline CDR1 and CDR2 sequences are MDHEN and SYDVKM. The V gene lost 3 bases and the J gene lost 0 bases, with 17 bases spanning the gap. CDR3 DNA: TGTGCCAGCAGTTTTAGGGGGTTGCCCTCTTCTAACTATGGCTACACCTTC. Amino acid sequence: CASSFRGLPSSNYGYTF.

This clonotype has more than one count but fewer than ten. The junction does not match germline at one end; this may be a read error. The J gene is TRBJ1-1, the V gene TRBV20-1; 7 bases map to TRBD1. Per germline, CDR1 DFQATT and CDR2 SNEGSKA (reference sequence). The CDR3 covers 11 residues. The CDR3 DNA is TGCAGTGCTGGGGGTGGGACAGCGCGGCTCTTT. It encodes CSAGGGTARLF.

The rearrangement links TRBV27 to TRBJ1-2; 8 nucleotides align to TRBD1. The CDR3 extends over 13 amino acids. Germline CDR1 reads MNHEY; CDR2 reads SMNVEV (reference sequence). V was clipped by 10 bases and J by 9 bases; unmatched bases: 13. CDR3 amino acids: CATLQGGIQSYTF. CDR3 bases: TGTGCCACCCTACAGGGGGGGATACAAAGCTACACCTTC.

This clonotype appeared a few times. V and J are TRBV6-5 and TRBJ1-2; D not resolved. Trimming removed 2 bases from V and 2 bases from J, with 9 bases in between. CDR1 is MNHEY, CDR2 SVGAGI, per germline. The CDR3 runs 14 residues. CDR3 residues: CASSYEGENYGYTF. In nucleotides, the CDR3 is TGTGCCAGCAGTTACGAGGGAGAGAACTATGGCTACACCTTC.

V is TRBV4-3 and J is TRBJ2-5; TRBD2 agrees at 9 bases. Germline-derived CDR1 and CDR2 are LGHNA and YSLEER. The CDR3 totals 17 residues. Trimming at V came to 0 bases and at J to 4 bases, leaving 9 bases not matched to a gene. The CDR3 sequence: CASSQDRAGGLRETQYF. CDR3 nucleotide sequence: TGCGCCAGCAGCCAAGATAGGGCGGGGGGGCTCCGAGAGACCCAGTACTTC.

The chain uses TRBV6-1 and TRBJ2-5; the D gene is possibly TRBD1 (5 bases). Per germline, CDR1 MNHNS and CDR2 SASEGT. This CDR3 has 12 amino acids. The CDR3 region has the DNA TGTGCTGGGGCAGGCAACCAAGAGACCCAGTACTTC. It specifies CAGAGNQETQYF.

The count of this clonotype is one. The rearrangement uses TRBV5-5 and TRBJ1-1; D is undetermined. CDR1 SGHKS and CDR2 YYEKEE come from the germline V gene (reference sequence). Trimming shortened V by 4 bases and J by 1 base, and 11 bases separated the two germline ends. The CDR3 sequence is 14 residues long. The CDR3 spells CASSPGAGNTEAFF. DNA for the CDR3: TGTGCCAGCAGCCCCGGCGCCGGGAACACTGAAGCTTTCTTT.

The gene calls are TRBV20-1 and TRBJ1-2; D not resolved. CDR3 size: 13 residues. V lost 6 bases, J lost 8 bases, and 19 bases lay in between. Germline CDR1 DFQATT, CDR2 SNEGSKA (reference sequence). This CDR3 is CSADPNRSGGYTF. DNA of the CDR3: TGCAGTGCAGACCCCAACCGGAGTGGGGGCTACACCTTC.

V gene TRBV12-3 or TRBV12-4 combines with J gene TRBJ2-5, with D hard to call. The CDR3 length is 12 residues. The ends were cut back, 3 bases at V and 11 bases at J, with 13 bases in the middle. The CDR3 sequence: CASSFSQTGQYF. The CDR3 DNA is TGTGCCAGCAGTTTTAGCCAGACTGGTCAGTACTTC.

CDR3 sequence (DNA): TGTGCCAGCAGTGAAGGCTCGGCTGGGGCCAACGTCCTGACTTTC. Its protein product is CASSEGSAGANVLTF. V is TRBV6-4 and J is TRBJ2-6; D uncertain. Trimming took off 3 bases at V and 2 bases at J, with 8 bases between the two ends. The CDR3 spans 15 residues. CDR1 and CDR2 (germline): MRHNA, SNTAGT.

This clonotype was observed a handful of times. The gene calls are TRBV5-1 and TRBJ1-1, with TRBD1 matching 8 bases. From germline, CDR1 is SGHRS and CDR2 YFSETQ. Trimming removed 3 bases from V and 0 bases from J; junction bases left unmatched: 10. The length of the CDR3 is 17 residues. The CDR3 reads CASSSHSGQAMNTEAFF. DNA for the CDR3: TGCGCCAGCAGCTCACACTCGGGACAGGCTATGAACACTGAAGCTTTCTTT.